This T cell receptor (beta chain) was captured by sequencing in a study of tumor-infiltrating lymphocytes in localized non-small cell lung cancer. Study outcomes and limitations: Each assay used a separate piece of the same tissue. Available tissue quantity limited TCR sequencing to a patient subset. Tumors had more T cell infiltration than uninvolved lung, per TCRbeta sequencing and CD3 counts.

Germline CDR1 reads LGHNA; CDR2 reads YSLEER. The germline V and J ends were trimmed by 5 bases and 9 bases, with 16 bases remaining between them. The CDR3 runs 14 residues. Data came from immunoSEQ multiplex PCR; TCRdb stores just in-frame clones and leaves some out. The repertoire holds over 10,000 clones, with 60% to 85% as singletons. About this clone: Its antigen remains unidentified.

The gene calls are TRBV4-3 and TRBJ2-2; perhaps D is TRBD1 or TRBD2 (5 bases each). The sequence came from a human donor with non-small cell lung cancer. The sequenced sample consisted of lung tumor tissue. For the CDR3, the DNA is TGCGCCAGCAGCGCAACCCACGGGACGAGGGAGCTGTTTTTT. Amino acids: CASSATHGTRELFF.